The 18 T cell receptor beta chains below were found in one sample sequenced in a study of CD8 T cell repertoires and HIV-1 epitope variants. These receptors have no identified antigens. Only in-frame clones appear in the TCRdb table, and some are missing; sequencing was by immunoSEQ multiplex PCR. The table lists over 5,000 clones, about 67% of them singletons, with 40% to 45% in the top ten. The sample consisted of cultured CD8+ T cells derived from PBMCs. The receptors stem from a male donor with HIV.

V gene TRBV5-6 combines with J gene TRBJ2-5, with D possibly matching TRBD1 (5 bases). Trimming shortened V by 2 bases and J by 4 bases, and 12 bases separated the two germline ends. The CDR3 is 14 residues long. From germline, CDR1 is SGHDT and CDR2 YYEEEE. The CDR3 sequence is CASSFSGARETQYF. CDR3 sequence (DNA): TGTGCCAGCAGCTTCTCTGGGGCTCGAGAGACCCAGTACTTC.

This clone occurred a few times. The chain couples TRBV19 to TRBJ2-7; maybe TRBD1 (6 bases). Germline V gene data show CDR1 as LNHDA and CDR2 as SQIVND (reference sequence). The CDR3 contains 15 residues. The V end lost 1 base, the J end lost 0 bases, and 10 bases lay between the germline ends. The CDR3 is CASSIGQGSSYEQYF. CDR3 DNA: TGTGCCAGTAGTATAGGTCAGGGGTCCTCCTACGAGCAGTACTTC.

The chain couples TRBV19 to TRBJ1-4; 7 nucleotides match TRBD1. CDR1 is LNHDA, CDR2 SQIVND, per germline (reference sequence). The CDR3 has 14 residues. Germline trimming cut 6 bases from V and 5 bases from J; bases unmatched to any gene: 6. The CDR3 DNA is TGTGCCAGTAGCTTTCTACAGGGGAATGAAAAACTGTTTTTT. Its protein product is CASSFLQGNEKLFF.

The CDR3 DNA follows: TGTGCCAGCAGCTTTAACACCTTCAACTATGGCTACACCTTC. The encoded protein is CASSFNTFNYGYTF. This chain links TRBV13 with TRBJ1-2; no firm D call. From germline, CDR1 is PRHDT and CDR2 FYEKMQ (reference sequence). CDR3 length: 14 residues. Trimming took off 3 bases at V and 2 bases at J, with 10 bases between the two ends.

The rearrangement uses TRBV7-9 and TRBJ2-7; TRBD1 agrees at 8 bases. Losses at the gene ends were 4 bases for V and 3 bases for J; bases not matched to a gene: 14. Per germline, CDR1 SEHNR and CDR2 FQNEAQ (reference sequence). The CDR3 has 17 amino acids. In nucleotides, the CDR3 is TGTGCCAGCAGCTCGACCCTGAGAGGACAGGGTATCTACGAGCAGTACTTC. Translating gives CASSSTLRGQGIYEQYF.

The chain carries TRBV7-2 and TRBJ2-3; 9 bases agree with TRBD2. There are 15 residues in the CDR3. With 5 bases clipped from V and 6 bases from J, the junction kept 9 bases outside the gene matches. Germline CDR1 SGHTA, CDR2 FQGNSA. CDR3 nucleotides: TGTGCCAGCAGCGTGGAGGCGGGAGGGAGGGATACGCAGTATTTT. Translation gives CASSVEAGGRDTQYF.

The chain uses TRBV4-3 and TRBJ1-2, with D maybe TRBD1 (5 bases). The CDR3 has 15 amino acids. Germline lookup yields CDR1 LGHNA and CDR2 YSLEER. V shed 4 bases and J shed 9 bases, with 21 bases lying between them. In DNA, the CDR3 is TGCGCCAGCAGCCGACTACCGGCCCAGGGACTAAGCTACACCTTC. Translating gives CASSRLPAQGLSYTF.

The chain uses TRBV28 and TRBJ1-1, with TRBD1 matching over 8 bases. The CDR3 consists of 12 residues. The V gene's germline CDR1 is MDHEN and CDR2 SYDVKM. The junction had 1 base not matched to a gene; V was cut back by 6 bases and J by 4 bases. The CDR3 spells CASSTGGTEAFF. CDR3 nucleotides: TGTGCCAGCAGCACAGGGGGCACTGAAGCTTTCTTT.

This chain joins TRBV28 and TRBJ1-6; TRBD1 matches 10 bases. The CDR3 extends over 14 amino acids. The ends lost 7 bases at V and 14 bases at J; junction bases unmatched: 11. Germline assignment: CDR1 MDHEN and CDR2 SYDVKM. CDR3 in amino acids: CASMEPGQGPTLHF. For the CDR3, the DNA is TGTGCCAGCATGGAACCGGGACAGGGGCCCACCCTCCACTTT.

The table lists this clone with a count of one. The genes are TRBV10-3 and TRBJ2-7, with 8 nucleotides matching TRBD2. Trimming cost V 10 bases and J 6 bases; bases outside gene matches: 5. CDR1 is ENHRY, CDR2 SYGVKD, per germline. The CDR3 extends over 11 amino acids. The CDR3, as DNA: TGTGCCACCTCCGCGGGGGGCGAGCAGTACTTC. Protein sequence: CATSAGGEQYF.

The genes are TRBV6-1 and TRBJ2-6; D might be TRBD1 (6 bases). The CDR3 loop spans 18 amino acids. CDR1 and CDR2 from the germline V gene are MNHNS and SASEGT. Trimming took off 0 bases at V and 7 bases at J, with 19 bases between the two ends. The CDR3 loop reads CASSEATRVTGTANVLTF. CDR3 bases: TGTGCCAGCAGTGAAGCGACGAGGGTGACAGGCACTGCCAACGTCCTGACTTTC.

The chain combines TRBV27 with TRBJ2-1, with 10 positions matching TRBD2. The CDR3 runs to 17 residues. V trimming: 1 base; J trimming: 5 bases; junction bases outside the gene matches: 8. Germline CDR1 MNHEY, CDR2 SMNVEV (reference sequence). The CDR3 DNA reads TGTGCCAGCAGTTTATTCCTCGGGCTAGCGGGAGACAATGAGCAGTTCTTC. This gives the protein CASSLFLGLAGDNEQFF.

V and J are TRBV7-9 and TRBJ2-3; a possible D gene is TRBD2 (6 bases). Trimming removed 5 bases at V and 2 bases at J, with 8 bases between. The CDR3 sequence is 13 residues long. The germline V gene encodes CDR1 SEHNR and CDR2 FQNEAQ (reference sequence). The CDR3 sequence is CASSKDYTDTQYF. CDR3 nucleotide sequence: TGTGCCAGCAGCAAGGACTACACAGATACGCAGTATTTT.

This chain links TRBV29-1 with TRBJ2-7; TRBD2 matches at 8 bases. The ends lost 1 base at V and 6 bases at J; junction bases unmatched: 11. Germline CDR1 reads SQVTM; CDR2 reads ANQGSEA. The CDR3 totals 15 residues. The CDR3 sequence is CSVEVAGFLNGEQYF. CDR3 bases: TGCAGCGTTGAAGTAGCGGGGTTCCTCAATGGCGAGCAGTACTTC.

There are a few counts of this clone. V and J are TRBV5-6 and TRBJ2-1; 11 positions agree with TRBD2. J gave up 2 bases and V 2 bases, and 0 bases lay outside the gene matches. This CDR3 comprises 15 residues. CDR1 SGHDT and CDR2 YYEEEE come from the germline V gene. The CDR3 DNA follows: TGTGCCAGCAGCTTTAGCGGGAGGGCCTACAATGAGCAGTTCTTC. Its protein product is CASSFSGRAYNEQFF.

This clone was recorded only once. This chain joins TRBV6-1 and TRBJ1-5, with D uncertain. Germline assignment: CDR1 MNHNS and CDR2 SASEGT. The CDR3 extends over 11 amino acids. V was pared by 4 bases and J by 4 bases, with 2 bases between. The CDR3 loop is CASSGNQPQHF. The CDR3 DNA is TGTGCCAGCAGTGGGAATCAGCCCCAGCATTTT.

V is TRBV11-1 and J is TRBJ2-7, with 11 bases fitting TRBD2. Unmatched junction bases numbered 10, after V lost 5 bases and J lost 7 bases. The length of the CDR3 is 15 residues. Germline V gives CDR1 SGHAT, CDR2 FQDESV (reference sequence). CDR3 DNA: TGTGCCAGCAGCATCCATAGCGGGGGGGCCAGTGAGCAGTACTTC. Translated: CASSIHSGGASEQYF.

The V and J genes are TRBV7-9 and TRBJ2-5, with 8 bases fitting TRBD2. There are 15 residues in the CDR3. Trimming cost V 4 bases and J 1 base; bases outside gene matches: 5. From germline, CDR1 is SEHNR and CDR2 FQNEAQ (reference sequence). The CDR3 DNA is TGTGCCAGCAGCTCAGCTCGGGGGGGCCAAGAGACCCAGTACTTC. Translating it yields CASSSARGGQETQYF.